This passage covers 14 T cell receptor beta chains from one sample sequenced in a study of OX40 agonist ivuxolimab in advanced cancers. The repertoire was sequenced with immunoSEQ multiplex PCR; TCRdb's copy has only in-frame clones and lacks some. The sample contains more than 45,000 clones, nearly 90% of which appear only once. The sequenced sample was CD4+ or CD8+ T cells sorted from blood, obtained in a trial of the OX40 agonist ivuxolimab. These receptors came from an adult with an advanced solid tumor such as melanoma, head and neck, liver or kidney cancer.

This rearrangement joins TRBV19 to TRBJ2-1; the match to TRBD2 covers 7 bases. V dropped 5 bases and J dropped 0; count of bases not matched to a gene: 7. The CDR3 runs 16 residues. Germline V gene sequence: CDR1 LNHDA, CDR2 SQIVND (reference sequence). CDR3 protein: CASSVLAGVSYNEQFF. The CDR3, as DNA: TGTGCCAGTAGTGTATTAGCGGGCGTCTCCTACAATGAGCAGTTCTTC.

The V call is TRBV6-1, the J call TRBJ2-1; D is unclear. CDR3 length: 15 residues. In germline, CDR1 is MNHNS, CDR2 SASEGT. Trimming pared 5 bases from V and 0 bases from J, leaving 11 bases between. In DNA, the CDR3 is TGTGCCAGCAGTAGGACCCCGAGCTCCTACAATGAGCAGTTCTTC. It codes for CASSRTPSSYNEQFF.

The chain recombines TRBV29-1 with TRBJ2-1; 11 bases agree with TRBD2. J was trimmed by 4 bases and V by 6 bases; bases with no gene match: 5. CDR1 and CDR2 from the germline V gene are SQVTM and ANQGSEA. CDR3 length equals 14 residues. The CDR3 DNA reads TGCAGCGTCGGTGGACTAGCGGGTTACAATGAGCAGTTCTTC. Translated: CSVGGLAGYNEQFF.

This sequence joins TRBV11-2 and TRBJ2-3, with TRBD2 matching over 9 bases. Germline-derived CDR1 and CDR2 are SGHAT and FQNNGV. This CDR3 region has 15 residues. With 6 bases clipped from V and 4 bases from J, the junction kept 8 bases outside the gene matches. The CDR3 protein is CASRGSGSSPDTQYF. The CDR3 DNA follows: TGTGCCAGCAGGGGTAGCGGGAGTTCCCCAGATACGCAGTATTTT.

The chain recombines TRBV7-9 with TRBJ2-5; TRBD2 is a possible D gene (5 bases). Germline V gene sequence: CDR1 SEHNR, CDR2 FQNEAQ (reference sequence). The CDR3 has 16 amino acids. V lost 1 base and J 5 bases, leaving 17 bases between the germline ends. CDR3 region: CASSLVRDLSGETQYF. The CDR3 nucleotides are TGTGCCAGCAGCTTAGTACGTGACCTGTCGGGGGAGACCCAGTACTTC.

J is TRBJ2-1 and V is TRBV27; TRBD2 matches at 9 bases. Germline CDR1 MNHEY, CDR2 SMNVEV (reference sequence). V lost 5 bases, J lost 9 bases, and 8 bases stayed unmatched. CDR3 length: 14 residues. The CDR3 DNA is TGTGCCAGCAGTCCTCTGGATAGCGGGAGTGAGCAGTTCTTC. As protein: CASSPLDSGSEQFF.

CDR3: CASSLPLGGETQYF. The CDR3 DNA sequence: TGTGCCAGCAGCTTACCCCTTGGGGGGGAGACCCAGTACTTC. The genes are TRBV11-2 and TRBJ2-5; weak D call: TRBD2 (6 bases). The CDR3 spans 14 residues. Trimming took 2 bases from V and 5 from J, leaving 12 bases between them. In germline, CDR1 is SGHAT, CDR2 FQNNGV.

V is TRBV9 and J is TRBJ1-1; 9 bases map to TRBD1. The germline gives CDR1 SGDLS, CDR2 YYNGEE. The ends lost 3 bases at V and 3 bases at J; junction bases unmatched: 6. CDR3 length: 15 residues. Written as DNA, the CDR3 is TGTGCCAGCAGCGCTGGGGGACAGGGATACACTGAAGCTTTCTTT. It yields the protein CASSAGGQGYTEAFF.

The V gene is TRBV9, the J gene TRBJ2-1; D is ambiguous. CDR1 and CDR2 from the germline V gene are SGDLS and YYNGEE. The CDR3 has 12 amino acids. The CDR3 DNA follows: TGTCTAGGCCCACGCCTTTCGGATGAGCAGTTCTTC. This codes for CLGPRLSDEQFF.

Only a few counts were recorded for this clone. The V and J genes are TRBV5-1 and TRBJ2-3, with 16 bases lining up with TRBD2. There are 18 residues in the CDR3. The germline V gene has CDR1 SGHRS and CDR2 YFSETQ. J was trimmed by 1 base and V by 0 bases; bases with no gene match: 2. CDR3 bases: TGCGCCAGCAGCTTGGCCGGGACTAGCGGGAGGGGCACAGATACGCAGTATTTT. This codes for CASSLAGTSGRGTDTQYF. Full variable domain (rest looked up from reference TRBV5-1 and TRBJ2-3): KAGVTQTPRYLIKTRGQQVTLSCSPISGHRSVSWYQQTPGQGLQFLFEYFSETQRNKGNFPGRFSGRQFSNSRSEMNVSTLELGDSALYLCASSLAGTSGRGTDTQYFGPGTRLTVL.

This clone was detected only once. The gene calls are TRBV16 and TRBJ2-7, with a weak D call TRBD1 (6 bases). Germline V CDR1 and CDR2: KGHSY, FQNENV. Deletions cut 0 bases from V and 0 bases from J, with 9 bases between. The CDR3 contains 15 residues. The CDR3 here is CASSQSGRGSYEQYF. The CDR3 coding sequence is TGTGCCAGCAGCCAATCGGGCAGGGGCTCCTACGAGCAGTACTTC.

V is TRBV7-9 and J is TRBJ2-1, with TRBD2 identical over 11 bases. Germline loops: CDR1 SEHNR, CDR2 FQNEAQ (reference sequence). Losses at the gene ends were 1 base for V and 10 bases for J; bases not matched to a gene: 12. The CDR3 runs 17 residues. The chain's CDR3 is CASSLELGTSGSAEQFF. CDR3 bases: TGTGCCAGCAGCTTAGAACTCGGGACTAGCGGCAGTGCGGAGCAGTTCTTC.

The gene calls are TRBV7-8 and TRBJ2-1, with a tentative D call TRBD2 (6 bases). CDR1 is SGHVS and CDR2 is FQNEAQ in the germline V gene. V dropped 4 bases and J dropped 0 bases, with 13 bases sitting between them. The CDR3 is 16 amino acids. CDR3 nucleotides: TGTGCCAGCAGCTCTTTGACTAGTAGCTCCTACAATGAGCAGTTCTTC. It yields the protein CASSSLTSSSYNEQFF. The complete variable domain, with remaining parts taken from reference TRBV7-8 and TRBJ2-1, reads GAGVSQSPRYKVAKRGQDVALRCDPISGHVSLFWYQQALGQGPEFLTYFQNEAQLDKSGLPSDRFFAERPEGSVSTLKIQRTQQEDSAVYLCASSSLTSSSYNEQFFGPGTRLTVL.

V is TRBV7-9 and J is TRBJ2-1; 11 bases are shared with TRBD2. This CDR3 has 17 residues. Germline V lookup: CDR1 SEHNR, CDR2 FQNEAQ (reference sequence). V gave up 8 bases and J gave up 0 bases; unmatched junction bases: 9. Here the CDR3 DNA reads TGTGCCAGCCTCGGACTAGCGGGCAGGAGCTCCTACAATGAGCAGTTCTTC. Translation: CASLGLAGRSSYNEQFF.